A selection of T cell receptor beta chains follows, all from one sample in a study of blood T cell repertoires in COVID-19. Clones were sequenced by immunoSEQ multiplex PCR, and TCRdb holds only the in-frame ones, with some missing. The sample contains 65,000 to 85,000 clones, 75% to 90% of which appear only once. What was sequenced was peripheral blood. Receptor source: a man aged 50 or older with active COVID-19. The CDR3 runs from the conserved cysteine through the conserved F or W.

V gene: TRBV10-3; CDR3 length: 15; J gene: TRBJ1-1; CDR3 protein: CAISESSGPLTEAFF
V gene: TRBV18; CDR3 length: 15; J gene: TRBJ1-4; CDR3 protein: CASSDYRATNEKLFF
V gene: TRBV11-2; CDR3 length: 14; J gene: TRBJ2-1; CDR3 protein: CASSFRLADNEQFF
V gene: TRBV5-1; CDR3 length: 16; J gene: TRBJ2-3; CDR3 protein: CASSLARTGVTDTQYF
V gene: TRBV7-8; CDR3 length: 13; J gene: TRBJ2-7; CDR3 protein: CASSLLALYEQYF
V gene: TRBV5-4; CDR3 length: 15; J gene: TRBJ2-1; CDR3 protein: CASSRAGGTYNEQFF
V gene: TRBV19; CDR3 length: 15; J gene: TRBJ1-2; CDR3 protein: CASNLRGATNYGYTF
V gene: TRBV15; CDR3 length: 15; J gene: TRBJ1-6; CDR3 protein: CATSRDKGVNSPLHF
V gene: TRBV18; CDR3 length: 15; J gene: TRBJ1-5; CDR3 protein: CASSATGLSNQPQHF
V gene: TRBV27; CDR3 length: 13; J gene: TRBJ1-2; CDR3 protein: CASSFSYQYGYTF
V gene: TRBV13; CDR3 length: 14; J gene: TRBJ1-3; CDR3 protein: CASSAPGVGNTIYF
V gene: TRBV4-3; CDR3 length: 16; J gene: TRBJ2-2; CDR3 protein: CASSQFSFLATGELFF
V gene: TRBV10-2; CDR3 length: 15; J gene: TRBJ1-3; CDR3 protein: CASKQGQGVGNTIYF
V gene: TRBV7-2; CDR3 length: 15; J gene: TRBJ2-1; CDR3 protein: CASSLDRGSYNEQFF
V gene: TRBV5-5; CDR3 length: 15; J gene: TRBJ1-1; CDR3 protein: CASSPGQVLGTEAFF
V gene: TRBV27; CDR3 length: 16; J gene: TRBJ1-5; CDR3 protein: CASSSRVVDSNQPQHF
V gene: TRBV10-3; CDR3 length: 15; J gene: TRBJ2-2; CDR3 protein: CAISPRDRNTGELFF
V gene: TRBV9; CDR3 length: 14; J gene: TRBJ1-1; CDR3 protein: CASSQSEMNTEAFF
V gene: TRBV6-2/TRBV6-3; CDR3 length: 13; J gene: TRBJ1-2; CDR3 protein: CASSLEVSYGYTF
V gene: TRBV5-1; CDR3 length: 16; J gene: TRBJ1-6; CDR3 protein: CASSLIDAPPLNDLHF
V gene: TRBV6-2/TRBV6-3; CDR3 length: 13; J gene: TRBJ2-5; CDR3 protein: CASSYEGTETQYF
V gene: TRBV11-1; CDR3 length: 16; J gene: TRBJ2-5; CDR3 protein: CASSPGLAGGGETQYF
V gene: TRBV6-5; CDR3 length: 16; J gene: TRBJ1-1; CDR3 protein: CASSYGGSLPLTEAFF
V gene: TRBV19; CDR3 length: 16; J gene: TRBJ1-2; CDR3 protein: CASSQTGNPFNYGYTF
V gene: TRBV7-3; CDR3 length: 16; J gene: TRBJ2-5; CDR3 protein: CASSPGDRGPTGTQYF
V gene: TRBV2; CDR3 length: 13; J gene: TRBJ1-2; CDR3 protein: CASSERDRGSYTF
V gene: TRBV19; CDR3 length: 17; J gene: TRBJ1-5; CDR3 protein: CASTPLRDRGWFQPQHF
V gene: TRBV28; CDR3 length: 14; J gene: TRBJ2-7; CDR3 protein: CASTSTGGPYEQYF
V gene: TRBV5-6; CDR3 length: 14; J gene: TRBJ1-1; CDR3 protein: CATLDSLMNTEAFF
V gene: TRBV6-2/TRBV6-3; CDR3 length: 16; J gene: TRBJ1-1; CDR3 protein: CASSAQTGWANTEAFF
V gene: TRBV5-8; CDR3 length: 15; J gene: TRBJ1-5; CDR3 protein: CASSLVGAGEQPQHF
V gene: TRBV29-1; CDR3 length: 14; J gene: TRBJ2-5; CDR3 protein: CSVRGGTSQETQYF